This passage covers 27 T cell receptor beta chains from one sample sequenced in a study of blood T cell repertoires in COVID-19. Profiled with immunoSEQ multiplex PCR; TCRdb holds only in-frame clones, not every one. The table has 130,000 to 150,000 clones, about four fifths seen once. The sample comprised peripheral blood. These receptors came from a human donor with acute or convalescent COVID-19. The donor label of this sample is uncertain.

CDR3 protein: CASMGTQKYGYTF. CDR3 bases: TGTGCCAGTATGGGGACACAGAAATATGGCTACACCTTC. The chain employs TRBV19 and TRBJ1-2, with D possibly TRBD1 on 6 matching bases. This CDR3 has 13 residues. The V end lost 7 bases, the J end lost 5 bases, and 14 bases lay between the germline ends. Germline V gene lookup returns CDR1 LNHDA and CDR2 SQIVND (reference sequence).

V gene TRBV13 combines with J gene TRBJ2-7, with TRBD1 matching 7 bases. Germline-derived CDR1 and CDR2 are PRHDT and FYEKMQ (reference sequence). Trimming took 5 bases from V and 3 from J; bases not matched to a gene: 16. This CDR3 is 17 amino acids long. CDR3 bases: TGTGCCAGCAGCCCCGTGAGACAGGGTCCATGGAACTACGAGCAGTACTTC. It translates to CASSPVRQGPWNYEQYF.

The chain carries TRBV6-4 and TRBJ2-3, with D possibly being TRBD2 (6 bases). There are 14 residues in the CDR3. Germline values: CDR1 MRHNA, CDR2 SNTAGT. The V gene lost 7 bases and the J gene lost 4 bases, with 15 bases spanning the gap. The CDR3 DNA is TGTGCCAGCAAATCCGGGACTTTTGCAGATACGCAGTATTTT. It encodes CASKSGTFADTQYF.

The chain uses TRBV10-1 and TRBJ2-2; D is perhaps TRBD2 (5 bases). V was pared by 7 bases and J by 7 bases, with 16 bases between. Germline loops: CDR1 WNHNN, CDR2 SYGVQD (reference sequence). The CDR3 sequence is 14 residues long. DNA for the CDR3: TGCGCCAGCACCGAGAGAGTAGCGAGCGGGGAGCTGTTTTTT. Amino acids: CASTERVASGELFF.

The V gene is TRBV7-9, the J gene TRBJ1-4; 9 bases are a match to TRBD1. The junction had 12 bases not matched to a gene; V was cut back by 5 bases and J by 5 bases. Looked up from germline, CDR1 is SEHNR and CDR2 is FQNEAQ (reference sequence). CDR3 length: 17 residues. The CDR3 region is CASSTSGQGLLNEKLFF. CDR3 nucleotides: TGTGCCAGCAGCACATCGGGACAGGGCTTGTTGAATGAAAAACTGTTTTTT.

The chain joins TRBV6-5 to TRBJ2-1; 9 nucleotides agree with TRBD1. This CDR3 contains 16 residues. Germline assignment: CDR1 MNHEY and CDR2 SVGAGI. V lost 4 bases to trimming and J lost 4 bases; unmatched junction nucleotides: 8. CDR3 sequence reads: CASSSRTGTGYNEQFF. The CDR3 bases are TGTGCCAGCAGTTCGAGAACCGGGACAGGGTACAATGAGCAGTTCTTC.

The rearrangement joins TRBV6-5 to TRBJ2-5; TRBD2 agrees at 9 bases. The CDR3 loop spans 15 amino acids. J lost 5 bases, V lost 6 bases, and 10 bases had no gene match. CDR1 MNHEY and CDR2 SVGAGI come from the germline V gene. The CDR3 loop reads CASSRGGGALETQYF. CDR3 nucleotides: TGTGCCAGCAGCCGAGGCGGGGGGGCCTTGGAGACCCAGTACTTC.

V gene TRBV5-4 combines with J gene TRBJ2-2; TRBD1 matches at 10 bases. This CDR3 is 14 amino acids long. V dropped 6 bases and J dropped 7; count of bases not matched to a gene: 6. The V gene's germline CDR1 is SGHNT and CDR2 YYREEE (reference sequence). The CDR3 region is CASTRQGALGELFF. CDR3 DNA sequence: TGTGCCAGCACCCGACAGGGGGCCCTCGGGGAGCTGTTTTTT.

This chain joins TRBV5-4 and TRBJ1-1; 8 bases are shared with TRBD1. The CDR3 totals 14 residues. Germline values: CDR1 SGHNT, CDR2 YYREEE (reference sequence). J gave up 4 bases and V 3 bases, and 5 bases lay outside the gene matches. In DNA form, the CDR3 reads TGTGCCAGCAGCTCAGGGGGCTCCAGCACTGAAGCTTTCTTT. Translated: CASSSGGSSTEAFF.

For the CDR3, the DNA is TGTGCCACCAGTGATTTGCGAGGGTTAGGTACAGATACGCAGTATTTT. Translated, it gives CATSDLRGLGTDTQYF. The gene calls are TRBV24-1 and TRBJ2-3; D perhaps matches TRBD2 (5 bases). V lost 0 bases, J lost 3 bases, and 12 bases lay in between. This CDR3 is 16 amino acids long. CDR1 and CDR2 (germline): KGHDR, SFDVKD.

This chain links TRBV10-2 with TRBJ1-1, with 8 bases that match TRBD1. Trimming removed 0 bases from V and 3 bases from J; junction bases left unmatched: 12. Germline V gene lookup returns CDR1 WSHSY and CDR2 SAAADI. The CDR3 sequence is 18 residues long. CDR3 nucleotide sequence: TGCGCCAGCAGTGAGTCGGCGCGACAGGGGAATAAGGACACTGAAGCTTTCTTT. Amino acid sequence: CASSESARQGNKDTEAFF.

J is TRBJ2-3 and V is TRBV11-3, with TRBD1 matching over 8 bases. V was clipped by 5 bases and J by 0 bases; unmatched bases: 10. The CDR3 is 17 residues long. Germline-derived CDR1 and CDR2 are SGHNT and YENEEA. The DNA for the CDR3 is TGTGCCAGCAGCCCCCGACGGGGGACAGGCAGCACAGATACGCAGTATTTT. Translating it yields CASSPRRGTGSTDTQYF.

The J gene is TRBJ1-6, the V gene TRBV7-8, with TRBD1 as a possible D gene (6 bases). Germline V gene sequence: CDR1 SGHVS, CDR2 FQNEAQ. The length of the CDR3 is 15 residues. V was shortened by 3 bases and J by 8 bases, with 14 bases between the two germline ends. The CDR3 here is CASSLAGTLDSPLHF. CDR3 coding DNA: TGTGCCAGCAGCTTGGCCGGGACATTGGATTCACCCCTCCACTTT.

This clone appeared a single time. V and J are TRBV4-2 and TRBJ2-2; D unresolved. Germline CDR1 LGHNA, CDR2 YNFKEQ. The CDR3 covers 13 residues. Trimming stripped 4 bases from V and 9 bases from J, with 12 bases between. The CDR3 sequence is CASSPLPPRELFF. The CDR3 nucleotides read TGTGCCAGCAGCCCCCTCCCACCTAGGGAGCTGTTTTTT.

The chain carries TRBV7-2 and TRBJ1-2; tentatively, D is TRBD1 (5 bases). Trimming shortened V by 5 bases and J by 4 bases, and 11 bases separated the two germline ends. Germline V gene lookup returns CDR1 SGHTA and CDR2 FQGNSA. CDR3 size: 13 residues. In nucleotides, the CDR3 is TGTGCCAGCAGCAGGGGACTGCCCTATGGCTACACCTTC. This translates into CASSRGLPYGYTF.

V and J are TRBV12-3 or TRBV12-4 and TRBJ1-2; no definite D call. CDR3 length equals 13 residues. V gave up 1 base and J gave up 3 bases, with 6 bases separating them. The CDR3 DNA is TGTGCCAGCAGTTTAGGCGATTACTATGGCTACACCTTC. Amino acid sequence: CASSLGDYYGYTF.

The chain carries TRBV6-5 and TRBJ1-5, with 8 bases that match TRBD1. The CDR3 is 13 residues long. With 0 bases clipped from V and 11 bases from J, the junction kept 3 bases outside the gene matches. Germline V gene lookup returns CDR1 MNHEY and CDR2 SVGAGI. The CDR3 nucleotides read TGTGCCAGCAGTTACTCCAACAGGGGGACCCAGCATTTT. This codes for CASSYSNRGTQHF.

The chain employs TRBV9 and TRBJ1-2, with a weak D call TRBD1 (6 bases). V was pared by 3 bases and J by 3 bases, with 9 bases between. The CDR3 has 13 amino acids. Per germline, CDR1 SGDLS and CDR2 YYNGEE. CDR3 bases: TGTGCCAGCAGCGGCAACAGGGACTATGGCTACACCTTC. Translated: CASSGNRDYGYTF.

The gene calls are TRBV5-1 and TRBJ2-2; the D is unclear. Germline assignment: CDR1 SGHRS and CDR2 YFSETQ. The CDR3 runs 16 residues. Deletions cut 3 bases from V and 0 bases from J, with 12 bases between. CDR3 in amino acids: CASSSDKFANTGELFF. For the CDR3, the DNA is TGCGCCAGCAGCTCTGACAAATTCGCGAACACCGGGGAGCTGTTTTTT.

The rearrangement uses TRBV6-5 and TRBJ1-3, with a tentative D call TRBD1 (6 bases). Trimming took 2 bases from V and 2 from J, leaving 7 bases between them. CDR1 MNHEY and CDR2 SVGAGI come from the germline V gene. The CDR3 has 14 amino acids. The CDR3 bases are TGTGCCAGCAGTTACCAGGGGACTGGAAACACCATATATTTT. This translates into CASSYQGTGNTIYF.

The CDR3 DNA reads as TGTGCCAGTCGACCCGCCCTACTAGCGCCAGATACGCAGTATTTT. This encodes CASRPALLAPDTQYF. The chain links TRBV19 to TRBJ2-3, with 7 bases aligning to TRBD2. With 8 bases clipped from V and 4 bases from J, the junction kept 12 bases outside the gene matches. Germline-derived CDR1 and CDR2 are LNHDA and SQIVND (reference sequence). The CDR3 totals 15 residues.

The chain couples TRBV9 to TRBJ1-1; D not certain. With 1 base removed from V and 1 base from J, the gap between germline ends came to 8 bases. There are 14 residues in the CDR3. Per the germline V gene, CDR1 is SGDLS and CDR2 is YYNGEE. CDR3 loop: CASSVKPGNTEAFF. The CDR3, as DNA: TGTGCCAGCAGCGTAAAACCAGGGAACACTGAAGCTTTCTTT. The full variable domain, completed using reference TRBV9 and TRBJ1-1, is DSGVTQTPKHLITATGQRVTLRCSPRSGDLSVYWYQQSLDQGLQFLIQYYNGEERAKGNILERFSAQQFPDLHSELNLSSLELGDSALYFCASSVKPGNTEAFFGQGTRLTVV.

The chain combines TRBV6-5 with TRBJ2-7; D is unresolved. CDR3 length equals 12 residues. V lost 7 bases and J 0 bases, leaving 7 bases between the germline ends. CDR1 and CDR2 from the germline V gene are MNHEY and SVGAGI. The CDR3 reads CASKSNSYEQYF. CDR3 sequence (DNA): TGTGCCAGCAAGAGCAACTCCTACGAGCAGTACTTC.

The V and J genes are TRBV18 and TRBJ2-1; 7 nucleotides agree with TRBD1. Germline values: CDR1 KGHSH, CDR2 LQKENI. The CDR3 is 12 amino acids. The V segment lost 5 bases and the J segment 9 bases; nucleotides outside the gene matches: 4. The CDR3 DNA reads as TGTGCCAGCTCAACTAGGGACAGTGAGCAGTTCTTC. Amino acid sequence: CASSTRDSEQFF. Using reference TRBV18 and TRBJ2-1 for the parts outside the CDR3, the full variable domain is NAGVMQNPRHLVRRRGQEARLRCSPMKGHSHVYWYRQLPEEGLKFMVYLQKENIIDESGMPKERFSAEFPKEGPSILRIQQVVRGDSAAYFCASSTRDSEQFFGPGTRLTVL.

The CDR3 nucleotides read TGTGCCAGCAGCTACAGGTGGGACACTGAAGCTTTCTTT. Translated: CASSYRWDTEAFF. The chain has TRBV27 and TRBJ1-1, with D tentatively TRBD1 (5 bases). Trimming removed 6 bases from V and 3 bases from J, with 11 bases in between. CDR3 length: 13 residues. Germline CDR1 is MNHEY and CDR2 is SMNVEV (reference sequence).

This clone was recorded a few times. The chain employs TRBV30 and TRBJ2-6; no clear D. The CDR3 is 15 amino acids. Germline CDR1 and CDR2: GTSNPN and SVGIG (reference sequence). V was cut by 3 bases and J by 4 bases, with 13 bases left in between. The CDR3 sequence is CAWSVSDGGANVLTF. CDR3 bases: TGTGCCTGGAGCGTAAGTGACGGGGGGGCCAACGTCCTGACTTTC.

This chain links TRBV19 with TRBJ1-5; 9 nucleotides align to TRBD1. The germline V gene encodes CDR1 LNHDA and CDR2 SQIVND (reference sequence). Trimming cost V 3 bases and J 1 base; bases outside gene matches: 7. The CDR3 length is 17 residues. CDR3 in amino acids: CASSIYSGQGSNQPQHF. For the CDR3, the DNA is TGTGCCAGTAGTATCTACTCGGGACAGGGAAGCAATCAGCCCCAGCATTTT.